This is a list of T cell receptor beta chains from one sample in a study of shared clonotypes between healthy human individuals. Clones were sequenced by immunoSEQ multiplex PCR, and TCRdb holds only the in-frame ones, with some missing. The sample lists about 380,000 clones, about 96% occurring once. Sequenced material: memory CD8+ T cells sorted from blood. These receptors were collected from a man aged 30-40 years in good health. The CDR3 runs from the conserved cysteine through the conserved F or W. A D gene is named only where the DNA matches it firmly. Clone size is not always given. Where it is, it says once, few, many or a class for expanded clones.

V	D	J	size	CDR3	DNA
TRBV11-2	.	TRBJ2-7	.	CASGEEAPYEQYF	TGTGCCAGCGGGGAAGAGGCTCCCTACGAGCAGTACTTC
TRBV11-2	.	TRBJ2-7	once	CASSGGYEQYF	TGTGCCAGCAGCGGGGGTTACGAGCAGTACTTC
TRBV28	TRBD2	TRBJ2-7	.	CASSYGRAVYEQYF	TGTGCCAGCAGTTACGGGAGGGCCGTCTACGAGCAGTACTTC
TRBV18	TRBD2	TRBJ2-2	.	CASYRLAGENTGELFF	TGTGCCAGCTACCGACTAGCGGGAGAGAACACCGGGGAGCTGTTTTTT
TRBV4-2	TRBD2	TRBJ2-3	.	CASSQDPGLAGEDTQYF	TGTGCCAGCAGCCAAGATCCGGGACTAGCGGGAGAAGATACGCAGTATTTT
TRBV7-2	.	TRBJ2-3	.	CASSLGPDTQYF	TGTGCCAGCAGCTTAGGTCCAGATACGCAGTATTTT
TRBV10-3	.	TRBJ2-1	once	CAISEANRQFF	TGTGCCATCAGTGAAGCAAATCGGCAGTTCTTC
TRBV6-6	.	TRBJ1-5	.	CASSYPLGQNNQPQHF	TGTGCCAGCAGTTACCCCCTTGGACAGAACAATCAGCCCCAGCATTTT
TRBV11-1	TRBD1	TRBJ2-1	.	CASSLQGAREQFF	TGTGCCAGCAGCCTACAGGGGGCAAGGGAGCAGTTCTTC
TRBV5-6	TRBD2	TRBJ2-1	.	CASSRLAGQYNEQFF	TGTGCCAGCAGCCGATTAGCGGGCCAATACAATGAGCAGTTCTTC
TRBV5-6	TRBD2	TRBJ2-1	once	CASSFPGLAGGTGEQFF	TGTGCCAGCAGCTTCCCGGGACTAGCGGGAGGAACGGGAGAGCAGTTCTTC
TRBV2	.	TRBJ2-5	.	CATRNNSDPQETQYF	TGTGCCACCCGCAATAACTCGGACCCACAAGAGACCCAGTACTTC
TRBV30	.	TRBJ2-4	.	CAWSPGAWGSKNIQYF	TGTGCCTGGAGCCCAGGGGCCTGGGGGTCCAAAAACATTCAGTACTTC
TRBV25-1	TRBD2	TRBJ2-7	.	CASEAWAGGAYEQYF	TGTGCCAGCGAGGCGTGGGCGGGAGGAGCTTACGAGCAGTACTTC
TRBV6-1	TRBD2	TRBJ2-5	.	CASSEAWRLAGEGETQYF	TGTGCCAGCAGTGAAGCCTGGAGACTAGCGGGAGAGGGAGAGACCCAGTACTTC
TRBV7-9	TRBD1	TRBJ1-2	.	CASSLAPRDSIYGYTF	TGTGCCAGCAGCTTAGCCCCCCGGGACAGCATCTATGGCTACACCTTC
TRBV27	TRBD2	TRBJ2-3	.	CASALAGRGTDTQYF	TGTGCCAGCGCCCTAGCGGGACGAGGCACAGATACGCAGTATTTT
TRBV10-2	TRBD1	TRBJ2-7	.	CASSEPTDRGTDYEQYF	TGCGCCAGCAGTGAGCCTACGGACAGGGGGACAGACTACGAGCAGTACTTC
TRBV5-1	.	TRBJ2-7	.	CASLGAGDEQYF	TGCGCCAGCTTGGGGGCAGGGGACGAGCAGTACTTC
TRBV7-9	.	TRBJ2-7	once	CASSSTPSSYEQYF	TGTGCCAGCAGCTCTACACCAAGCTCCTACGAGCAGTACTTC
TRBV28	.	TRBJ1-2	.	CASSLRTVYGYTF	TGTGCCAGCAGTCTCAGGACAGTCTATGGCTACACCTTC
TRBV2	TRBD2	TRBJ2-2	few	CASRGLAGVTGELFF	TGTGCCAGCAGGGGGCTAGCGGGGGTCACCGGGGAGCTGTTTTTT
TRBV5-1	TRBD2	TRBJ2-1	.	CASSLDLAGAYNEQFF	TGCGCCAGCAGCTTGGACCTAGCGGGGGCTTACAATGAGCAGTTCTTC
TRBV18	TRBD1	TRBJ2-3	.	CASSPRDRTGLTDTQYF	TGTGCCAGCTCACCAAGGGATAGGACAGGACTCACAGATACGCAGTATTTT
TRBV29-1	TRBD1	TRBJ2-7	.	CSGGQTYEQYF	TGCAGCGGGGGACAGACCTACGAGCAGTACTTC
TRBV19	.	TRBJ2-1	once	CASSSLDGNEQFF	TGTGCCAGTAGTTCGTTGGACGGCAATGAGCAGTTCTTC
TRBV2	.	TRBJ2-2	.	CASSEAGGNTGELFF	TGTGCCAGCAGTGAAGCGGGAGGGAACACCGGGGAGCTGTTTTTT
TRBV6-1	TRBD1	TRBJ2-7	.	CASSGPGTGFKSGGYEQYF	TGTGCCAGCAGTGGGCCCGGGACAGGCTTTAAGTCCGGGGGCTACGAGCAGTACTTC
TRBV10-2	.	TRBJ2-1	.	CASSAPGLYNEQFF	TGCGCCAGCAGTGCCCCAGGGCTTTACAATGAGCAGTTCTTC
TRBV7-6	.	TRBJ2-3	.	CASSLAGGLGTQYF	TGTGCCAGCAGCTTAGCGGGGGGTCTTGGCACGCAGTATTTT
TRBV15	TRBD1	TRBJ2-1	.	CATSRGWGTGNNEQFF	TGTGCCACCAGCAGAGGGTGGGGGACAGGGAACAATGAGCAGTTCTTC
TRBV28	.	TRBJ2-3	.	CASSPLPLGVGAQYF	TGTGCCAGCAGTCCCCTCCCACTGGGAGTGGGAGCGCAGTATTTT
TRBV6-6	.	TRBJ2-7	.	CASSLYSPSYEQYF	TGTGCCAGCAGTCTCTACTCCCCTTCCTACGAGCAGTACTTC
TRBV28	TRBD1	TRBJ2-1	.	CASSPTGTGGYNEQFF	TGTGCCAGCAGCCCGACAGGGACAGGGGGCTACAATGAGCAGTTCTTC
TRBV5-6	TRBD1	TRBJ2-3	once	CASSFSGTEGTDTQYF	TGTGCCAGCAGCTTTTCTGGGACAGAGGGTACAGATACGCAGTATTTT
TRBV7-9	TRBD1	TRBJ1-2	.	CASSSLRGTGTYYTF	TGTGCCAGCAGCTCACTAAGAGGGACAGGGACGTACTACACCTTC
TRBV28	.	TRBJ2-7	.	CASREQTVSYEQYF	TGTGCCAGCAGGGAGCAGACAGTCTCCTACGAGCAGTACTTC
TRBV4-2	.	TRBJ2-7	.	CASSQDRDYEQYF	TGTGCCAGCAGCCAAGACAGAGACTACGAGCAGTACTTC
TRBV4-2	TRBD2	TRBJ2-3	.	CASSQDVASGITDTQYF	TGTGCCAGCAGCCAAGATGTCGCTAGCGGTATCACAGATACGCAGTATTTT
TRBV15	TRBD2	TRBJ2-1	.	CATSSRVAGVRRSIEQFF	TGTGCCACCAGCAGTAGGGTAGCGGGAGTTCGCCGGTCAATAGAGCAGTTCTTC
TRBV25-1	.	TRBJ1-2	.	CASSSGGRRRYGYTF	TGTGCCAGCAGTTCTGGAGGCAGACGTCGCTATGGCTACACCTTC
TRBV5-6	.	TRBJ2-7	.	CASSLVRGFPYEQYF	TGTGCCAGCAGCTTGGTCCGGGGGTTCCCATACGAGCAGTACTTC
TRBV30	.	TRBJ1-2	.	CAWSSGTVYGYTF	TGTGCCTGGAGTTCCGGGACGGTATATGGCTACACCTTC
TRBV30	TRBD2	TRBJ2-7	.	CAWSRPGLAFYEQYF	TGTGCCTGGAGCCGGCCGGGACTAGCGTTCTACGAGCAGTACTTC
TRBV30	.	TRBJ1-6	.	CAWDRLDSPLHF	TGTGCCTGGGACCGCCTTGATTCACCCCTCCACTTT
TRBV6-5	TRBD2	TRBJ2-1	.	CASSYVSSGKREQFF	TGTGCCAGCAGTTACGTCTCTAGCGGGAAGCGAGAGCAGTTCTTC
TRBV5-1	TRBD2	TRBJ2-7	.	CASSLEAGVGYEQYF	TGCGCCAGCAGCCTAGAAGCGGGAGTGGGTTACGAGCAGTACTTC
TRBV6-9	TRBD1	TRBJ1-1	.	CASRGTGGGTEAFF	TGTGCCAGCAGGGGAACAGGGGGAGGGACTGAAGCTTTCTTT